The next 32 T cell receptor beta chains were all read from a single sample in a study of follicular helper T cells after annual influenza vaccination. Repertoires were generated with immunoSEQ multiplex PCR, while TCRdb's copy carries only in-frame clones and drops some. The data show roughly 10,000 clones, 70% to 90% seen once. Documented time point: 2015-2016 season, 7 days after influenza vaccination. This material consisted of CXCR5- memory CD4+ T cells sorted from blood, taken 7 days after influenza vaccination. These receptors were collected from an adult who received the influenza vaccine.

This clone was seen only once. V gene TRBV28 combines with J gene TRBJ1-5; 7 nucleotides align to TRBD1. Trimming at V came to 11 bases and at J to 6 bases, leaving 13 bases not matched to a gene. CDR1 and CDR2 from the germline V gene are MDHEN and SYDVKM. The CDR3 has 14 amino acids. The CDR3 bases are TGTGCCGCGAAGGAGACAGGGTACACTCAGCCCCAGCATTTT. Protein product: CAAKETGYTQPQHF.

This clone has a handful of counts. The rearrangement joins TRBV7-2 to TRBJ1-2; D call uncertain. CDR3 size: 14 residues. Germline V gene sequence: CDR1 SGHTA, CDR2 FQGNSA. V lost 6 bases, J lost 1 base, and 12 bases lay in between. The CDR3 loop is CASSQARVNYGYTF. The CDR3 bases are TGTGCCAGCAGTCAGGCAAGGGTTAACTATGGCTACACCTTC.

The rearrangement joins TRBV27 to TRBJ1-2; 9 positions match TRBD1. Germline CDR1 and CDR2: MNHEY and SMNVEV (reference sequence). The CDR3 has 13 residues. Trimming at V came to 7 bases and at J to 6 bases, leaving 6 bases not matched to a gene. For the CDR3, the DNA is TGTGCCAGCAAGGGACAGGGCGACGATGGCTACACCTTC. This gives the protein CASKGQGDDGYTF.

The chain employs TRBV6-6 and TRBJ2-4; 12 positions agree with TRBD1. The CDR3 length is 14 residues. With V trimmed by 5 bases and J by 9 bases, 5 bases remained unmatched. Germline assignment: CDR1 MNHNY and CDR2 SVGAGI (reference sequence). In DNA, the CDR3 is TGTGCCAGCAGTCCGGGACAGGGGGCTGTCATTCAGTACTTC. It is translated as CASSPGQGAVIQYF.

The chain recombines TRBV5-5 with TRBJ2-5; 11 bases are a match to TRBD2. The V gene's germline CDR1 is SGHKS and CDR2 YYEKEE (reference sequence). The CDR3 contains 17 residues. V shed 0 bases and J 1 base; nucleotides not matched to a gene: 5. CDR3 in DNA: TGTGCCAGCAGCTTGGGGGTCACTAGCGGGGGCCAAGAGACCCAGTACTTC. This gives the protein CASSLGVTSGGQETQYF.

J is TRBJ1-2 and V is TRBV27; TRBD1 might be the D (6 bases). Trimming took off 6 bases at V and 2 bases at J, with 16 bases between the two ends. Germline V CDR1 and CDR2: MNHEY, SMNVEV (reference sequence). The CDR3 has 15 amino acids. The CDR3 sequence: CASRFGIRGNYGYTF. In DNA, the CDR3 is TGTGCCAGCAGATTCGGTATCAGGGGCAACTATGGCTACACCTTC.

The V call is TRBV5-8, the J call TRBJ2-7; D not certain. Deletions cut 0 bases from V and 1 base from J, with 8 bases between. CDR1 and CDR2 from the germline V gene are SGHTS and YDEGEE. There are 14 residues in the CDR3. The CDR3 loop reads CASSLVAASYEQYF. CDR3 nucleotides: TGTGCCAGCAGCTTGGTCGCGGCATCCTACGAGCAGTACTTC.

CDR3 in DNA: TGTGCCAGCAGCTTGGGGACACAGAGCAATCAGCCCCAGCATTTT. This encodes CASSLGTQSNQPQHF. V usage is TRBV5-4 and J usage is TRBJ1-5; a weak D match, TRBD1 (5 bases). The CDR3 has 15 amino acids. Between the trimmed V and J ends, which lost 0 bases and 1 base, there was a span of 8 bases. Germline V CDR1 and CDR2: SGHNT, YYREEE (reference sequence). The entire variable domain, with the rest obtained from reference TRBV5-4 and TRBJ1-5, is as follows: ETGVTQSPTHLIKTRGQQVTLRCSSQSGHNTVSWYQQALGQGPQFIFQYYREEENGRGNFPPRFSGLQFPNYSSELNVNALELDDSALYLCASSLGTQSNQPQHFGDGTRLSIL.

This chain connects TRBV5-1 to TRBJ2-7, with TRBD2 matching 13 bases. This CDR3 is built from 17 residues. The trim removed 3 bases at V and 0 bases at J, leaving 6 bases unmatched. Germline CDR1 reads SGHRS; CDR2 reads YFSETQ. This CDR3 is CASSSTRTSGGSYEQYF. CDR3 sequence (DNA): TGCGCCAGCAGCTCGACCCGGACTAGCGGGGGCTCCTACGAGCAGTACTTC.

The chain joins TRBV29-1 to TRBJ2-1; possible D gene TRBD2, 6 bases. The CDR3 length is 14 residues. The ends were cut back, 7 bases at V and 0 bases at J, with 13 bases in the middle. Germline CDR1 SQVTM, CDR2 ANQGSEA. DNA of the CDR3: TGCAGCGCCACCGGGAGTAGCTCCTACAATGAGCAGTTCTTC. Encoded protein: CSATGSSSYNEQFF.

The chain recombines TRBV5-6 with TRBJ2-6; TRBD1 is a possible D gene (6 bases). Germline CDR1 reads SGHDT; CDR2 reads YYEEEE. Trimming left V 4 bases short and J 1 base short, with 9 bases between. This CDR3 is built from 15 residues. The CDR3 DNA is TGTGCCAGCAGCCCAGGGGTTTCTGGGGCCAACGTCCTGACTTTC. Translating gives CASSPGVSGANVLTF.

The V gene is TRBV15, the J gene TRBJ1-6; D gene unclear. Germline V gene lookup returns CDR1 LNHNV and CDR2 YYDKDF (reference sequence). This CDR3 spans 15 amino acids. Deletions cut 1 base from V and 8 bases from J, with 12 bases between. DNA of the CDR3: TGTGCCACCAGCAGAGTCGGCATGTTATATTCACCCCTCCACTTT. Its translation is CATSRVGMLYSPLHF.

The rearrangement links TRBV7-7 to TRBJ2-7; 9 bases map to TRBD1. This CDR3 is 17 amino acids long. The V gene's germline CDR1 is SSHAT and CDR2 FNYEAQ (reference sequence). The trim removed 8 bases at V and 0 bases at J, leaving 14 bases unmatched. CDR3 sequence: CASRTFNRGPSSYEQYF. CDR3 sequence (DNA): TGTGCCAGCCGGACCTTCAACAGGGGGCCAAGCTCCTACGAGCAGTACTTC.

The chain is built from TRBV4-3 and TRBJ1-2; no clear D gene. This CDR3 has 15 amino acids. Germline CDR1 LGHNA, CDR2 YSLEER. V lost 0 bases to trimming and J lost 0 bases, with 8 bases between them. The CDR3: CASSQDLTSNYGYTF. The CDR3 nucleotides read TGCGCCAGCAGCCAAGATTTGACATCTAACTATGGCTACACCTTC.

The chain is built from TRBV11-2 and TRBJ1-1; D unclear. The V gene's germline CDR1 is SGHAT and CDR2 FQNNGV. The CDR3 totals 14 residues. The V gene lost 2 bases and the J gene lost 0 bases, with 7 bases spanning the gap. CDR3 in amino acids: CASSLQTVNTEAFF. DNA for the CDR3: TGTGCCAGCAGCTTACAGACCGTGAACACTGAAGCTTTCTTT.

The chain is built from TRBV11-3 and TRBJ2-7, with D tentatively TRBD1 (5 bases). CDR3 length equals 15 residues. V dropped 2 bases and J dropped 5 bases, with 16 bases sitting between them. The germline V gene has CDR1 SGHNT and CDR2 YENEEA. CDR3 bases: TGTGCCAGCAGCTTATCAGGGATCGAGGAGCACGAGCAGTACTTC. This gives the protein CASSLSGIEEHEQYF.

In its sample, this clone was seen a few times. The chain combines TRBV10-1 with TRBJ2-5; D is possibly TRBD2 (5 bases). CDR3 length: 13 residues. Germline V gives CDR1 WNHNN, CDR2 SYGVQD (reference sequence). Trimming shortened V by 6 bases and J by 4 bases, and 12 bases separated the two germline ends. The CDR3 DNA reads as TGCGCCAGCAGCCACGGGAACCTAGAGACCCAGTACTTC. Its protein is CASSHGNLETQYF.

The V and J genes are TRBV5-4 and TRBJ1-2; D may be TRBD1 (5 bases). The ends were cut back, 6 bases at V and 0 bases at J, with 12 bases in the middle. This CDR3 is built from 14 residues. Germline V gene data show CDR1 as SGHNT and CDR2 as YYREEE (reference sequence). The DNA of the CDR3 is TGTGCCAGCAACTCCAGGGCCTCTAACTATGGCTACACCTTC. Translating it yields CASNSRASNYGYTF.

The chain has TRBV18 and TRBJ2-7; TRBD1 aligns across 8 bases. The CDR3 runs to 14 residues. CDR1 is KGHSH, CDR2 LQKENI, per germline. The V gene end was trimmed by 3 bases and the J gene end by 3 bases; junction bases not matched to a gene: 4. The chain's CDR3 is CASSPPDRGYEQYF. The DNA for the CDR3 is TGTGCCAGCTCACCCCCCGACAGGGGCTACGAGCAGTACTTC.

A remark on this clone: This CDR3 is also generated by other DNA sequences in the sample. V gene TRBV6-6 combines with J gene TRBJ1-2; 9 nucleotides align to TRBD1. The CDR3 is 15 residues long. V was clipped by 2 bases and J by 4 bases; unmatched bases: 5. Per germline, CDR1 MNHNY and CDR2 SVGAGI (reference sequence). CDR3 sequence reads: CASSYTTGGGYGYTF. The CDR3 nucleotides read TGTGCCAGCAGTTACACCACAGGGGGCGGCTATGGCTACACCTTC.

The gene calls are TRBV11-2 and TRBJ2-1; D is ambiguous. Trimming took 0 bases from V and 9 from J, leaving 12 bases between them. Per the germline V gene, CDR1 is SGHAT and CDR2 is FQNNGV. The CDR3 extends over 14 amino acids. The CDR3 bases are TGTGCCAGCAGCTTAGATCGTGGTGAGGCTGAGCAGTTCTTC. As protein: CASSLDRGEAEQFF.

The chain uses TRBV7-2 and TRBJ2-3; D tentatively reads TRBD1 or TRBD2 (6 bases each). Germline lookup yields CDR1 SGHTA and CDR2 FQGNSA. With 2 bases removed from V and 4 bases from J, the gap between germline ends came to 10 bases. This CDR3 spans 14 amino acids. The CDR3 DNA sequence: TGTGCCAGCAGCTTAACACGGGGGCCAGATACGCAGTATTTT. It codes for CASSLTRGPDTQYF.

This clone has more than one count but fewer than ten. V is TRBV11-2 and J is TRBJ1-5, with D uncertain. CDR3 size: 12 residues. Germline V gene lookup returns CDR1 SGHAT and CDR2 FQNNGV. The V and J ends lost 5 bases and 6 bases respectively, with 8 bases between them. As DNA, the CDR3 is TGTGCCAGCAGCCGGGAGGGTCAGCCCCAGCATTTT. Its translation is CASSREGQPQHF.

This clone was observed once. The CDR3 nucleotides are TGTGCCTGGAGTGCCGGCGTGTCCTACGAGCAGTACTTC. This encodes CAWSAGVSYEQYF. The chain joins TRBV30 to TRBJ2-7, with unresolved D. V gave up 1 base and J gave up 1 base, with 8 bases separating them. Germline CDR1 GTSNPN, CDR2 SVGIG (reference sequence). This CDR3 region has 13 residues.

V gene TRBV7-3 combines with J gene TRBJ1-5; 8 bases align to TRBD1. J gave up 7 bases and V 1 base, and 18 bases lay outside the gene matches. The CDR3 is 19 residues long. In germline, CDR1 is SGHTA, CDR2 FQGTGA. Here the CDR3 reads CASSLRRWRDRPWGQPQHF. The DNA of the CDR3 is TGTGCCAGCAGCTTAAGGCGCTGGAGGGACAGGCCCTGGGGCCAGCCCCAGCATTTT.

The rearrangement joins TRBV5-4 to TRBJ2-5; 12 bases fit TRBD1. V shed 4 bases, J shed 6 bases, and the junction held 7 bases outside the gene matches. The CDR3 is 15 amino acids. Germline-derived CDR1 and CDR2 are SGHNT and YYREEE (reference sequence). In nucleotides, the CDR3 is TGTGCCAGCAGCCTTCCGGGACAGGGGGCAAAGACCCAGTACTTC. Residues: CASSLPGQGAKTQYF.

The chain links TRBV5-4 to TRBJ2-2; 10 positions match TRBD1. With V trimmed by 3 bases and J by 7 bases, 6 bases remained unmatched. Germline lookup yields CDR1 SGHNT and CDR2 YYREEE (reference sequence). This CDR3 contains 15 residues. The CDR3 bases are TGTGCCAGCAGCTCCGGGACAGGGGATAGCGGGGAGCTGTTTTTT. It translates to CASSSGTGDSGELFF.

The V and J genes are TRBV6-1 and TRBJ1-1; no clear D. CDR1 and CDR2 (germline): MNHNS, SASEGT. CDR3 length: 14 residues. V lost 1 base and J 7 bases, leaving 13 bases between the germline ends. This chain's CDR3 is CASSEGVRAGEAFF. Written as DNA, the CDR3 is TGTGCCAGCAGTGAAGGGGTTAGGGCAGGTGAAGCTTTCTTT.

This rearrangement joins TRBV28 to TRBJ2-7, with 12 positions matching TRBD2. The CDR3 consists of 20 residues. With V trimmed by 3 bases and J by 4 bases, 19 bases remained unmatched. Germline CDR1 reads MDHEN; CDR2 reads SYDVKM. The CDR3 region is CASSLGLRGLAGGKTYEQYF. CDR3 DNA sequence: TGTGCCAGCAGTTTGGGCTTAAGGGGACTAGCGGGCGGAAAGACTTACGAGCAGTACTTC. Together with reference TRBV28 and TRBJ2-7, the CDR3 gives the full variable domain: DVKVTQSSRYLVKRTGEKVFLECVQDMDHENMFWYRQDPGLGLRLIYFSYDVKMKEKGDIPEGYSVSREKKERFSLILESASTNQTSMYLCASSLGLRGLAGGKTYEQYFGPGTRLTVT.

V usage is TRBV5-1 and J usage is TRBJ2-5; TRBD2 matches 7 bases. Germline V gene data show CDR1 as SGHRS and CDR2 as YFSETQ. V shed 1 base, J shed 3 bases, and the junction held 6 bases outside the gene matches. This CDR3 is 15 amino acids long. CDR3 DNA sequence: TGCGCCAGCAGCTTGTCTGGAGGGAGGGAAGAGACCCAGTACTTC. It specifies CASSLSGGREETQYF.

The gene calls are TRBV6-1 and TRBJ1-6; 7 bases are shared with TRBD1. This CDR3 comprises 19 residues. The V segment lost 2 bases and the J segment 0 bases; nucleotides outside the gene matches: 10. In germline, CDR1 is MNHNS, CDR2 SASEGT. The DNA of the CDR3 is TGTGCCAGCAGTGAATGGACCGACAGGGTCGGCTCCTATAATTCACCCCTCCACTTT. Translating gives CASSEWTDRVGSYNSPLHF.

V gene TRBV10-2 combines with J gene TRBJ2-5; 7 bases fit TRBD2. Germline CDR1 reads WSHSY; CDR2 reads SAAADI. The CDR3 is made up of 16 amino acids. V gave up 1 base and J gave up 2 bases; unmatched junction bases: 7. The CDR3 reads CASSELKTSKQETQYF. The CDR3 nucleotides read TGCGCCAGCAGTGAGTTAAAGACTAGCAAACAAGAGACCCAGTACTTC.